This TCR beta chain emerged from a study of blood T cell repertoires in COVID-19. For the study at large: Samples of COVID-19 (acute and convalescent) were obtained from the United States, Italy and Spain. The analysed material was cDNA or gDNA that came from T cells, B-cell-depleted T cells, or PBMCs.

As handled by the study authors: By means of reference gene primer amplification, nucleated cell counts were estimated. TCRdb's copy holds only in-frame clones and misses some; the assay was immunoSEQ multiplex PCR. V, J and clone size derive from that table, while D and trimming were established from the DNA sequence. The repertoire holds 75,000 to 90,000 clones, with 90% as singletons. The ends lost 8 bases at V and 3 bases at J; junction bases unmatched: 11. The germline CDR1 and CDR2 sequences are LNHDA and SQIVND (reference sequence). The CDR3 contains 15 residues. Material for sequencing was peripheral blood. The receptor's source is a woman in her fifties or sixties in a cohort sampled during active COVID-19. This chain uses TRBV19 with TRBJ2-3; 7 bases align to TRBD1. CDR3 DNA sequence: TGTGCCAGTCGCGCCAGGGGGAGCAGGACAGATACGCAGTATTTT. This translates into CASRARGSRTDTQYF.